These 20 T cell receptor beta chains were all obtained from the same sample, sequenced in a study of T cell responses to AZD1222 COVID-19 vaccine. Sequencing was performed with immunoSEQ multiplex PCR; in TCRdb, only in-frame clones are kept and a portion is missing. The table has 150,000 or so clones, approximately 90% seen once. The input for sequencing was peripheral blood, taken on day 0 of AZD1222 vaccination. The receptor source for this set is an adult in good health.

The chain has TRBV5-5 and TRBJ1-5; maybe TRBD1 (6 bases). The CDR3 length is 14 residues. With 5 bases removed from V and 4 bases from J, the gap between germline ends came to 13 bases. CDR1 SGHKS and CDR2 YYEKEE come from the germline V gene (reference sequence). Here the CDR3 reads CASSLQGGNQPQHF. The CDR3 nucleotides are TGTGCCAGCAGTTTACAGGGCGGTAATCAGCCCCAGCATTTT.

Here the CDR3 reads CASSYAGNTEAFF. In DNA, the CDR3 is TGTGCCAGCAGTTACGCGGGGAACACTGAAGCTTTCTTT. The rearrangement joins TRBV6-7 to TRBJ1-1; D unclear. TRBV6-7 is given ORF status, its function remaining uncertain. CDR3 length: 13 residues. Deletions cut 2 bases from V and 1 base from J, with 5 bases between.

The V call is TRBV18, the J call TRBJ1-2, with 7 bases fitting TRBD1. CDR3 length equals 15 residues. The germline CDR1 and CDR2 sequences are KGHSH and LQKENI. V was clipped by 0 bases and J by 8 bases; unmatched bases: 9. The CDR3: CASSPPGQTLSGYTF. The CDR3, as DNA: TGTGCCAGCTCACCACCGGGACAGACCCTTTCCGGCTACACCTTC.

This clone has just one count. The J gene is TRBJ2-3, the V gene TRBV14, with a tentative D call TRBD2 (6 bases). Germline V lookup: CDR1 SGHDN, CDR2 FVKESK. V dropped 0 bases and J dropped 7 bases, with 11 bases sitting between them. The CDR3 totals 14 residues. CDR3 region: CASSQDRRAHTQYF. Written as DNA, the CDR3 is TGTGCCAGCAGCCAAGATAGGAGGGCACATACGCAGTATTTT.

This chain connects TRBV7-6 to TRBJ1-4; TRBD1 agrees at 9 bases. From germline, CDR1 is SGHVS and CDR2 FNYEAQ. The trim removed 5 bases at V and 5 bases at J, leaving 9 bases unmatched. The CDR3 totals 16 residues. This CDR3 is CASSPAPGQGNEKLFF. CDR3 coding DNA: TGTGCCAGCAGCCCAGCCCCGGGACAGGGAAATGAAAAACTGTTTTTT.

The chain couples TRBV18 to TRBJ1-6, with D hard to call. CDR1 is KGHSH, CDR2 LQKENI, per germline. This CDR3 is 14 amino acids long. Trimming took off 3 bases at V and 10 bases at J, with 13 bases between the two ends. CDR3 sequence (DNA): TGTGCCAGCTCACCCGACGCTCAGCACTCACCCCTCCACTTT. Its protein is CASSPDAQHSPLHF.

J is TRBJ2-7 and V is TRBV3-1 (or the pseudogene TRBV3-2); D might be TRBD2 (5 bases). V lost 1 base and J lost 3, with 10 bases in between. Germline CDR1 and CDR2: LGHDT and YNNKEL (reference sequence). This CDR3 region has 14 residues. CDR3 DNA sequence: TGTGCCAGCAGCCAAGCGACACTAGTCTACGAGCAGTACTTC. Translated, it gives CASSQATLVYEQYF.

This chain uses TRBV25-1 with TRBJ2-7; D possibly corresponds to TRBD2 (6 bases). The CDR3 length is 14 residues. The germline gives CDR1 MGHDK, CDR2 SYGVNS. V was trimmed by 2 bases and J by 6 bases, leaving 14 bases between them. The CDR3 nucleotides are TGTGCCAGCAGTGAAAAGCCGGCCGGGGGCGAGCAGTACTTC. Its translation is CASSEKPAGGEQYF.

V is TRBV6-1 and J is TRBJ2-2; 7 positions match TRBD1. The germline V gene has CDR1 MNHNS and CDR2 SASEGT. The CDR3 contains 15 residues. V was pared by 4 bases and J by 4 bases, with 6 bases of the junction left unmatched. The CDR3: CASSVTGALTGELFF. CDR3 DNA sequence: TGTGCCAGCAGTGTAACAGGGGCCCTCACCGGGGAGCTGTTTTTT.

The V call is TRBV2, the J call TRBJ1-6; no clear D gene. The germline V gene has CDR1 SNHLY and CDR2 FYNNEI. The germline V and J ends were trimmed by 6 bases and 13 bases, with 16 bases remaining between them. The CDR3 is made up of 13 amino acids. This CDR3 reads CASRGSWVLPLHF. The DNA of the CDR3 is TGTGCCAGCAGGGGGAGTTGGGTTTTGCCCCTCCACTTT.

This clone was recorded a few times. The V call is TRBV5-1, the J call TRBJ2-2; TRBD2 is a possible D gene (6 bases). CDR3 size: 15 residues. Germline CDR1 is SGHRS and CDR2 is YFSETQ. V lost 5 bases, J lost 4 bases, and 15 bases lay in between. CDR3 in amino acids: CASRRSGEGTGELFF. The CDR3 DNA follows: TGCGCCAGCAGACGGTCGGGAGAGGGCACCGGGGAGCTGTTTTTT.

This chain links TRBV5-1 with TRBJ1-1; possibly TRBD1 for D (5 bases). The CDR3 totals 13 residues. The ends were cut back, 4 bases at V and 2 bases at J, with 9 bases in the middle. CDR1 is SGHRS, CDR2 YFSETQ, per germline. CDR3 protein: CASSTTVNTEAFF. CDR3 nucleotides: TGCGCCAGCAGCACGACAGTTAACACTGAAGCTTTCTTT.

The gene calls are TRBV5-1 and TRBJ2-1, with TRBD2 identical over 16 bases. Losses at the gene ends were 7 bases for V and 9 bases for J; bases not matched to a gene: 7. The CDR3 consists of 15 residues. The germline gives CDR1 SGHRS, CDR2 YFSETQ. CDR3 residues: CASGTGTSGRGEQFF. CDR3 in DNA: TGCGCCAGCGGCACCGGGACTAGCGGGAGGGGTGAGCAGTTCTTC.

This clone has just one count. Other DNA sequences from this sample encode an identical CDR3 as well. The rearrangement uses TRBV12-3 or TRBV12-4 and TRBJ1-1, with D tentatively TRBD1 (6 bases). With 5 bases removed from V and 6 bases from J, the gap between germline ends came to 10 bases. The CDR3 contains 12 residues. CDR3 region: CASSTQGAEAFF. As DNA, the CDR3 is TGTGCCAGCAGTACACAGGGCGCTGAAGCTTTCTTT.

The chain uses TRBV9 and TRBJ2-5; D gene uncertain. The CDR3 is made up of 14 amino acids. The germline CDR1 and CDR2 sequences are SGDLS and YYNGEE. Trimming pared 0 bases from V and 2 bases from J, leaving 8 bases between. CDR3 nucleotides: TGTGCCAGCAGCGTAGGTGGGAATCAAGAGACCCAGTACTTC. Translated: CASSVGGNQETQYF.

The chain is built from TRBV6-5 and TRBJ2-2; D unclear. The V end lost 6 bases, the J end lost 7 bases, and 6 bases lay between the germline ends. Germline CDR1 is MNHEY and CDR2 is SVGAGI. The CDR3 is made up of 11 amino acids. The DNA of the CDR3 is TGTGCCAGCAGAAAAGGCGGGGAGCTGTTTTTT. It encodes CASRKGGELFF.

This chain joins TRBV7-3 and TRBJ1-1; no reliable D call. Trimming removed 5 bases from V and 1 base from J, with 11 bases in between. CDR3 length equals 14 residues. The V gene's germline CDR1 is SGHTA and CDR2 FQGTGA. CDR3 region: CASSLGRGNTEAFF. CDR3 DNA sequence: TGTGCCAGCAGCCTCGGGCGCGGGAACACTGAAGCTTTCTTT.

This chain uses TRBV19 with TRBJ2-3; 10 nucleotides line up with TRBD2. Germline V CDR1 and CDR2: LNHDA, SQIVND (reference sequence). There are 14 residues in the CDR3. Trimming took 7 bases from V and 2 from J; bases not matched to a gene: 3. CDR3 residues: CASKGLAATDTQYF. CDR3 bases: TGTGCCAGTAAAGGACTAGCGGCCACAGATACGCAGTATTTT.

V gene TRBV4-1 combines with J gene TRBJ1-2; 10 bases agree with TRBD1. Germline V gene lookup returns CDR1 MGHRA and CDR2 YSYEKL. Trimming at V came to 0 bases and at J to 2 bases, leaving 3 bases not matched to a gene. The CDR3 contains 16 residues. CDR3 amino acids: CASSQEWGQGNYGYTF. CDR3 DNA: TGCGCCAGCAGCCAAGAGTGGGGACAGGGGAACTATGGCTACACCTTC.

V usage is TRBV28 and J usage is TRBJ1-4, with D perhaps matching TRBD1 (6 bases). Trimming stripped 7 bases from V and 7 bases from J, with 16 bases between. Germline lookup yields CDR1 MDHEN and CDR2 SYDVKM. The CDR3 totals 14 residues. The CDR3 sequence is CASNSGGLGEKLFF. The CDR3 DNA is TGTGCCAGCAACTCGGGGGGCCTAGGTGAAAAACTGTTTTTT. Based on the CDR3 plus reference TRBV28 and TRBJ1-4, the full variable domain is DVKVTQSSRYLVKRTGEKVFLECVQDMDHENMFWYRQDPGLGLRLIYFSYDVKMKEKGDIPEGYSVSREKKERFSLILESASTNQTSMYLCASNSGGLGEKLFFGSGTQLSVL.